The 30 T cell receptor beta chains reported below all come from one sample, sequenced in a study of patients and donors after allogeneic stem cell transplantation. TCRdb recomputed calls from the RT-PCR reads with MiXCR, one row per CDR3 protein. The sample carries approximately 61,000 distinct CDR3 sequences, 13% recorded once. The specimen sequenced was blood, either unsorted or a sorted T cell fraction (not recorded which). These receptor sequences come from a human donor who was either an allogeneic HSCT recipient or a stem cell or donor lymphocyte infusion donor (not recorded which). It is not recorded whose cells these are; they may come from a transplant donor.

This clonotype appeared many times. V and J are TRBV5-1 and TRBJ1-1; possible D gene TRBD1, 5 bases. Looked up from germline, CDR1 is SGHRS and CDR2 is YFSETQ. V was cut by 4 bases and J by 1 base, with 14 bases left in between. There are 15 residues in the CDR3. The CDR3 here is CASSIRTGQNTEAFF. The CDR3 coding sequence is TGCGCCAGCAGCATCCGGACGGGGCAGAACACTGAAGCTTTCTTT.

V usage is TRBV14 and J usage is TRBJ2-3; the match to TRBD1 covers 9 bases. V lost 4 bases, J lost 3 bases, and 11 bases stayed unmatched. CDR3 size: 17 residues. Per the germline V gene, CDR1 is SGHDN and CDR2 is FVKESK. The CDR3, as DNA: TGTGCCAGCAGCCTAGACCGTACAGGGGGCTTGACAGATACGCAGTATTTT. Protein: CASSLDRTGGLTDTQYF.

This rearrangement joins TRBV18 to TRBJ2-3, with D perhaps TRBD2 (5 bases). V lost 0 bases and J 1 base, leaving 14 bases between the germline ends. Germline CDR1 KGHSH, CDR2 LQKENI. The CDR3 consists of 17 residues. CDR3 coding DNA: TGTGCCAGCTCACCACCGACTAAAAGATACGGCACAGATACGCAGTATTTT. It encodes CASSPPTKRYGTDTQYF.

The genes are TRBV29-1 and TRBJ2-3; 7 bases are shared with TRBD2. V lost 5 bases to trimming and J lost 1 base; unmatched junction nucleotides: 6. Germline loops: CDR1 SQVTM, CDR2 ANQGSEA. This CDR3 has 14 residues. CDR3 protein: CSVREGAGTDTQYF. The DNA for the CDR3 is TGCAGCGTTAGGGAGGGAGCGGGCACAGATACGCAGTATTTT.

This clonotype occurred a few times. CDR3 nucleotides: TGTGCCAGCAGACCATTGACAGAGGGTTTCTATGGCTACACCTTC. As protein: CASRPLTEGFYGYTF. The chain combines TRBV7-9 with TRBJ1-2, with D perhaps TRBD1 (5 bases). Germline V gene sequence: CDR1 SEHNR, CDR2 FQNEAQ (reference sequence). The CDR3 has 15 residues. V gave up 6 bases and J gave up 4 bases, with 18 bases separating them. The entire variable domain, with the rest obtained from reference TRBV7-9 and TRBJ1-2, is as follows: DTGVSQNPRHKITKRGQNVTFRCDPISEHNRLYWYRQTLGQGPEFLTYFQNEAQLEKSRLLSDRFSAERPKGSFSTLEIQRTEQGDSAMYLCASRPLTEGFYGYTFGSGTRLTVV.

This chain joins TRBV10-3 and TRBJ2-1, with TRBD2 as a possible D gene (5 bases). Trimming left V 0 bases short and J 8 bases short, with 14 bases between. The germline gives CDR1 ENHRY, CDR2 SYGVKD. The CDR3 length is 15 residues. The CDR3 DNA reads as TGTGCCATCAGTGAGTCCTGGCCCCTCGGGGATGAGCAGTTCTTC. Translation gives CAISESWPLGDEQFF.

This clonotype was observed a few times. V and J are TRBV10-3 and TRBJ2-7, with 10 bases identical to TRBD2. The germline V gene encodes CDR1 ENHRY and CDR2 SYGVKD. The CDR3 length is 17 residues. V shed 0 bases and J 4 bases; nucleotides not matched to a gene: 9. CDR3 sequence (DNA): TGTGCCATCAGTGAGTCCTTATCACTAGCGGGATTTTACGAGCAGTACTTC. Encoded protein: CAISESLSLAGFYEQYF.

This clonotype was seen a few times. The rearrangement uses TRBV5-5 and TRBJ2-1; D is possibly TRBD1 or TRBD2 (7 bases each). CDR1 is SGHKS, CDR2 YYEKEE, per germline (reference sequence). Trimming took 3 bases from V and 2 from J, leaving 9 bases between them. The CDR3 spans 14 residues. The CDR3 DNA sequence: TGTGCCAGCAGCTCAGGGGGGGCCTACAATGAGCAGTTCTTC. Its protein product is CASSSGGAYNEQFF.

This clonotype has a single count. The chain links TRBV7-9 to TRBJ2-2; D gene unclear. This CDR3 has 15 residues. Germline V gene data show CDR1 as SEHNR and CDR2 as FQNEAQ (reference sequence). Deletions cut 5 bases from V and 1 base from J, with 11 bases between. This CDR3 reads CASSPALRNTGELFF. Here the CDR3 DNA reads TGTGCCAGCAGCCCGGCCCTCAGGAACACCGGGGAGCTGTTTTTT.

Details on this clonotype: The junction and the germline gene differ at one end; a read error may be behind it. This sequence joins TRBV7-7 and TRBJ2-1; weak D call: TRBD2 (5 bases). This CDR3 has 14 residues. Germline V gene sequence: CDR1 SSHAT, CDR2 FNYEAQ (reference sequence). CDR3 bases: TGTGCTAGCAGCTTGATGACGGGCGGAGGCGAGCAGTTCTTC. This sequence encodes CASSLMTGGGEQFF.

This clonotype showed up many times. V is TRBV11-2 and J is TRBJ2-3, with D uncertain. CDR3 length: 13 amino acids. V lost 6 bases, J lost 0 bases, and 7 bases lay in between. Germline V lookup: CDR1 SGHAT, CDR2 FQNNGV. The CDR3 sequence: CASSPDSTDTQYF. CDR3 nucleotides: TGTGCCAGCAGTCCCGACAGCACAGATACGCAGTATTTT.

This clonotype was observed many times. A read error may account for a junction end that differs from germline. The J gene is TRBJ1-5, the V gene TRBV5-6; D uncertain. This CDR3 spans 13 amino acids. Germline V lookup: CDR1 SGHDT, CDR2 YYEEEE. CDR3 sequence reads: CASSDRGNRPQHF. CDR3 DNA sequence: TGTGCCAGCAGTGATCGGGGAAATCGGCCCCAGCATTTT.

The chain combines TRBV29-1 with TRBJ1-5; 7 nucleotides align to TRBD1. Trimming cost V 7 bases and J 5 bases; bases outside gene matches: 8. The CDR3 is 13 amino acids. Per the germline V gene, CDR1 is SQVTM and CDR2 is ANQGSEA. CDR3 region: CSGRQGEDQPQHF. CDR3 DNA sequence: TGCAGCGGTCGACAGGGTGAGGATCAGCCCCAGCATTTT.

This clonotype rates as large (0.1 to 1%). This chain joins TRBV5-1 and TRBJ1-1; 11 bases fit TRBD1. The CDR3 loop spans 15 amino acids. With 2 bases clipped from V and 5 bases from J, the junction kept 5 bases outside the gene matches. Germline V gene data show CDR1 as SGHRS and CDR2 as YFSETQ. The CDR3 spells CASSLSGTGGTEAFF. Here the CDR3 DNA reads TGCGCCAGCAGCTTATCCGGGACAGGGGGGACTGAAGCTTTCTTT.

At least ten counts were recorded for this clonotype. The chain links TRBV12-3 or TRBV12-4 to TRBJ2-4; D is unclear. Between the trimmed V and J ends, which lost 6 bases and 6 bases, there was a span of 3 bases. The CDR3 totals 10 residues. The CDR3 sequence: CASSLNIQYF. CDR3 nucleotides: TGTGCCAGCAGCCTAAACATTCAGTACTTC.

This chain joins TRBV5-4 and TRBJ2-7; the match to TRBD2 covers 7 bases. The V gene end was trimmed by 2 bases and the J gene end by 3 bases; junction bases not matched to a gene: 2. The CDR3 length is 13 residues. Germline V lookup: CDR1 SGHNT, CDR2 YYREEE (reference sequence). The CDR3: CASSFGRNYEQYF. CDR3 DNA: TGTGCCAGCAGCTTCGGGAGGAACTACGAGCAGTACTTC. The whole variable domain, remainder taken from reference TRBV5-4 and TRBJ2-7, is ETGVTQSPTHLIKTRGQQVTLRCSSQSGHNTVSWYQQALGQGPQFIFQYYREEENGRGNFPPRFSGLQFPNYSSELNVNALELDDSALYLCASSFGRNYEQYFGPGTRLTVT.

CDR3 nucleotides: TGTGCCAGCAGTTTAGGGAGCCCTAACTATGGCTACACCTTC. This translates into CASSLGSPNYGYTF. The rearrangement links TRBV27 to TRBJ1-2; D is undetermined. Germline CDR1 and CDR2: MNHEY and SMNVEV (reference sequence). Trimming took off 2 bases at V and 0 bases at J, with 7 bases between the two ends. This CDR3 region has 14 residues.

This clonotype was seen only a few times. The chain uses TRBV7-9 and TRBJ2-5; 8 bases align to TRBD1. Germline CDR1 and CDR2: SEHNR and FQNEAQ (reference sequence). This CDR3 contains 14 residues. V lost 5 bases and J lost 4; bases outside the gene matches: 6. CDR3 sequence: CASSASTGGETQYF. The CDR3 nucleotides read TGTGCCAGCAGCGCGAGCACAGGGGGAGAGACCCAGTACTTC.

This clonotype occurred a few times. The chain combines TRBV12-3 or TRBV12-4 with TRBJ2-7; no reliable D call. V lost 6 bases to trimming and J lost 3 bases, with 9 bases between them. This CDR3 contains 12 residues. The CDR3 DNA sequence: TGTGCCAGCAGCCCGGCCCGCTACGAGCAGTACTTC. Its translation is CASSPARYEQYF.

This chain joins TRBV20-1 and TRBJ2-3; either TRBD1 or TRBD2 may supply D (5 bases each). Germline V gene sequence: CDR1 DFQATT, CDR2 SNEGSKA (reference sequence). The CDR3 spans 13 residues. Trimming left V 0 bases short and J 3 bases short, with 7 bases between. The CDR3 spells CSARERGTDTQYF. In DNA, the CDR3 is TGCAGTGCTAGAGAGAGGGGAACAGATACGCAGTATTTT.

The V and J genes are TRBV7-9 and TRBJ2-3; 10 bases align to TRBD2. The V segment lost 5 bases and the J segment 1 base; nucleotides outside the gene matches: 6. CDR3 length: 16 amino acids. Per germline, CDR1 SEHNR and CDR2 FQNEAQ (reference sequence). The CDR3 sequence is CASSPPSGRGTDTQYF. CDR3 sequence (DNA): TGTGCCAGCAGCCCTCCTAGCGGGAGAGGCACAGATACGCAGTATTTT.

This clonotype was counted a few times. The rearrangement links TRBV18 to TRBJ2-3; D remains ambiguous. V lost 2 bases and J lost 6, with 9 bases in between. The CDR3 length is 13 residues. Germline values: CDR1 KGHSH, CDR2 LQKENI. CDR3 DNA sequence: TGTGCCAGCTCACCATGGGGTTCGGATACGCAGTATTTT. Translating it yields CASSPWGSDTQYF.

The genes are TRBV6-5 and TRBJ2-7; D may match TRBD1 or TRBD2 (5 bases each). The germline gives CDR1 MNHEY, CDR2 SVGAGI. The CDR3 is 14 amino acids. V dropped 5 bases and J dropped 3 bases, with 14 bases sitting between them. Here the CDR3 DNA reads TGTGCCAGCAGTACCGGGACCAACCACTACGAGCAGTACTTC. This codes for CASSTGTNHYEQYF.

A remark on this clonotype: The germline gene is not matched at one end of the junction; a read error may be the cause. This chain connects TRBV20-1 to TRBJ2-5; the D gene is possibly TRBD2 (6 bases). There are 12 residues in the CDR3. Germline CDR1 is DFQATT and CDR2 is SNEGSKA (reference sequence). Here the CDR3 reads CSARGGAETQYF. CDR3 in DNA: TGCAGTGCCAGAGGCGGGGCAGAGACCCAGTACTTC.

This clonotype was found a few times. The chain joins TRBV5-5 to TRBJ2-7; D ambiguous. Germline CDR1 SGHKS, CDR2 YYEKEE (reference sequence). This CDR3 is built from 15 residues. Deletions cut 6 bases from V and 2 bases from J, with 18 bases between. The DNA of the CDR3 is TGTGCCAGCACCAAAGCTCCGTGGGTCGCCTACGAGCAGTACTTC. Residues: CASTKAPWVAYEQYF.

In DNA form, the CDR3 reads TGCGCCAGCAGCTTGGGGACAGGGGCAGAGACCCAGTACTTC. It encodes CASSLGTGAETQYF. V and J are TRBV5-1 and TRBJ2-5; 9 bases map to TRBD1. V shed 0 bases and J 4 bases; nucleotides not matched to a gene: 1. The germline V gene encodes CDR1 SGHRS and CDR2 YFSETQ. The CDR3 consists of 14 residues.

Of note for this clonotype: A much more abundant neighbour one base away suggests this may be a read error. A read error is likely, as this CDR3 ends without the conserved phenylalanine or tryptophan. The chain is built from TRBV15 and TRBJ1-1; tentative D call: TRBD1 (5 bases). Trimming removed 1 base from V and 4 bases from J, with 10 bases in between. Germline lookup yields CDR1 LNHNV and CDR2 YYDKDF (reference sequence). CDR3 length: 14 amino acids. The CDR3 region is CATSRVDRGTEAFL. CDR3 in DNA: TGTGCCACCAGCAGAGTCGACAGAGGCACTGAAGCTTTCTTG.

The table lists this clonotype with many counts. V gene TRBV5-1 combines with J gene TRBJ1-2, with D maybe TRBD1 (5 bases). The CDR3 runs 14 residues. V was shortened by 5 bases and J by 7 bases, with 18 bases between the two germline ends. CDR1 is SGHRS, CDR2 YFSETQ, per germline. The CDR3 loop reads CASRNLSGEAGYTF. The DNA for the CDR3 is TGCGCCAGCAGGAACCTGTCGGGGGAAGCTGGCTACACCTTC.

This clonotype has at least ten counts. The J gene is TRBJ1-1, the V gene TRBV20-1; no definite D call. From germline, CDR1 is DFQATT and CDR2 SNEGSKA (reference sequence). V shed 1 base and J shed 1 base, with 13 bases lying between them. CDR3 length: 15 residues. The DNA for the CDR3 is TGCAGTGCTAGAGCTTTTGGCCCGGCGAACACTGAAGCTTTCTTT. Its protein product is CSARAFGPANTEAFF.

CDR3 nucleotide sequence: TGCAGTGCTGGCAGGGGGCGCGGCTATGGCTACACCTTC. It specifies CSAGRGRGYGYTF. This chain connects TRBV20-1 to TRBJ1-2; TRBD1 matches at 8 bases. The CDR3 extends over 13 amino acids. Trimming removed 5 bases from V and 4 bases from J; junction bases left unmatched: 6. Germline-derived CDR1 and CDR2 are DFQATT and SNEGSKA (reference sequence).